A single sample gave rise to the 9 T cell receptor beta chains below, sequenced in a study of beta chain features in type 1 diabetes. What was sequenced were expressed TCRB transcripts, since all of the isolated RNA had been reverse transcribed. The table came from immunoSEQ multiplex PCR; TCRdb's copy has only in-frame clones and leaves some out. The profile covers roughly 340,000 clones, with 10% to 15% appearing a single time and around 0.0099% taken by the ten largest. Study-wide results and caveats: Researchers report that Type 1 diabetes patients had moderately but significantly shorter TCRB CDR3s across all four CD4+ subsets.

Antigens of these TCRs are unknown. Sequencing was carried out using naive CD4+ T cells from blood. The receptors shown here come from a woman aged 18-29 years with type 1 diabetes.

This clone was recorded a few times. The chain's CDR3 is CASSLVQGSVGETQYF. Written as DNA, the CDR3 is TGTGCCAGCAGCCTCGTCCAGGGGTCGGTCGGGGAGACCCAGTACTTC. V and J are TRBV2 and TRBJ2-5; perhaps TRBD1 as D (6 bases). CDR1 is SNHLY, CDR2 FYNNEI, per germline. The CDR3 is made up of 16 amino acids. Trimming removed 6 bases from V and 5 bases from J, with 22 bases in between.

This chain joins TRBV6-5 and TRBJ1-1, with D maybe TRBD1 (5 bases). Per germline, CDR1 MNHEY and CDR2 SVGAGI. Trimming pared 8 bases from V and 6 bases from J, leaving 10 bases between. The CDR3 covers 11 residues. This CDR3 reads CASAQGAEAFF. CDR3 in DNA: TGTGCCAGCGCTCAAGGGGCTGAAGCTTTCTTT.

This clone occurred a few times. The junction differs from germline at one of its ends, possibly a read error. The V call is TRBV5-1, the J call TRBJ2-1; no clear D. The CDR3 is 11 amino acids. Germline V gene data show CDR1 as SGHRS and CDR2 as YFSETQ. The CDR3 loop is CASSLEAGWVF. The CDR3 DNA reads TGCGCCAGCAGCTTGGAGGCAGGCTGGGTCTTC.

The chain combines TRBV9 with TRBJ1-3, with D possibly matching TRBD1 (5 bases). V gave up 0 bases and J gave up 2 bases, with 9 bases separating them. The CDR3 is 15 amino acids. Germline V gene sequence: CDR1 SGDLS, CDR2 YYNGEE. CDR3 nucleotides: TGTGCCAGCAGCGTAGAGGGGATTACTGGAAACACCATATATTTT. Translation: CASSVEGITGNTIYF.

This rearrangement joins TRBV14 to TRBJ2-7, with TRBD1 matching over 9 bases. This CDR3 is 15 amino acids long. From germline, CDR1 is SGHDN and CDR2 FVKESK. Unmatched junction bases numbered 8, after V lost 3 bases and J lost 5 bases. CDR3 nucleotides: TGTGCCAGCAGCCACGACGCTAGGGACAGGGACGAGCAGTACTTC. Translating gives CASSHDARDRDEQYF.

The rearrangement joins TRBV9 to TRBJ2-1; D may be TRBD1 (7 bases). Per germline, CDR1 SGDLS and CDR2 YYNGEE. The CDR3 totals 15 residues. Trimming pared 4 bases from V and 6 bases from J, leaving 17 bases between. CDR3 loop: CASSQGGGAFNEQFF. The DNA for the CDR3 is TGTGCCAGCAGCCAAGGAGGGGGCGCCTTCAATGAGCAGTTCTTC.

The chain joins TRBV7-2 to TRBJ2-5, with D unclear. Germline V lookup: CDR1 SGHTA, CDR2 FQGNSA. The germline V and J ends were trimmed by 4 bases and 5 bases, with 11 bases remaining between them. The CDR3 totals 13 residues. The chain's CDR3 is CASSYASGETQYF. The CDR3 DNA sequence: TGTGCCAGCAGCTACGCGTCCGGGGAGACCCAGTACTTC.

CDR3 in amino acids: CASSLDRSTDTQYF. The CDR3 coding sequence is TGTGCCAGCAGCCTCGACAGAAGCACAGATACGCAGTATTTT. This chain uses TRBV5-4 with TRBJ2-3, with a possible D match to TRBD1 (5 bases). CDR1 and CDR2 (germline): SGHNT, YYREEE (reference sequence). The CDR3 spans 14 residues. V lost 4 bases and J lost 0, with 9 bases in between.

This clone occurred a few times. The gene calls are TRBV7-6 and TRBJ2-6; tentative D call: TRBD2 (5 bases). The CDR3 is made up of 15 amino acids. Deletions cut 6 bases from V and 1 base from J, with 10 bases between. Per germline, CDR1 SGHVS and CDR2 FNYEAQ. The chain's CDR3 is CASSHRGSGANVLTF. The CDR3 DNA reads TGTGCCAGCAGTCACAGAGGGTCTGGGGCCAACGTCCTGACTTTC.